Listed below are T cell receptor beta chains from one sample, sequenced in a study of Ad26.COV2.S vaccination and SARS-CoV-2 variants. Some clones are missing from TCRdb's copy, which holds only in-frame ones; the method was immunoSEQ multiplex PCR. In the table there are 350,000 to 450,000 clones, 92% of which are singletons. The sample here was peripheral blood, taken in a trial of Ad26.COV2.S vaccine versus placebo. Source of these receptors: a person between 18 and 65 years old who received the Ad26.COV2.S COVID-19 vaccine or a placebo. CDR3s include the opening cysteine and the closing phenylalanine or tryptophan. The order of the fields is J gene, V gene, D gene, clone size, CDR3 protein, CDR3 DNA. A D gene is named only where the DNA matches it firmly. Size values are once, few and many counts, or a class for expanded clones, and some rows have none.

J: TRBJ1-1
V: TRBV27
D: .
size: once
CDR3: CASRPYYHDGNTEAFF
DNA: TGTGCCAGCAGGCCTTATTACCACGACGGGAACACTGAAGCTTTCTTT

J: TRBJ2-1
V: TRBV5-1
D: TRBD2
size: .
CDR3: CASRTQGTSGKSSYNEQFF
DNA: TGCGCCAGCAGAACCCAGGGGACTAGCGGGAAGAGCTCCTACAATGAGCAGTTCTTC

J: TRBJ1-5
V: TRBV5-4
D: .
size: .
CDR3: CASSLGNSNQPQHF
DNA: TGTGCCAGCAGCTTGGGAAATAGCAATCAGCCCCAGCATTTT

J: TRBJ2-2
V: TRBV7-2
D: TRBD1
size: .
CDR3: CASSPRTGLSTGELFF
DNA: TGTGCCAGCAGCCCCAGGACAGGGTTAAGCACCGGGGAGCTGTTTTTT

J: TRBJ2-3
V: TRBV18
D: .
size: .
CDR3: CASSASPPNHPTDTQYF
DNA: TGTGCCAGCTCCGCCTCCCCCCCCAATCACCCCACAGATACGCAGTATTTT

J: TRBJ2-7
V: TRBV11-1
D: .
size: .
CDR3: CAIPYRQALSYEQYF
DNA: TGTGCCATCCCCTACCGACAGGCCCTCTCCTACGAGCAGTACTTC

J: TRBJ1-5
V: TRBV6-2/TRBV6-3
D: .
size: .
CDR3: CASSYRGFNQPQHF
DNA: TGTGCCAGCAGTTATCGCGGGTTCAATCAGCCCCAGCATTTT

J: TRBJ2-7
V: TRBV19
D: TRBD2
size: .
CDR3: CASSISSLAGATSYEQYF
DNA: TGTGCCAGTAGTATCTCCTCCCTAGCGGGGGCTACTTCCTACGAGCAGTACTTC

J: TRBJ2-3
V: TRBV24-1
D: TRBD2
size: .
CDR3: CATSDVVAGGHSSTDTQYF
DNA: TGTGCCACCAGTGATGTGGTGGCGGGGGGCCACTCTAGCACAGATACGCAGTATTTT

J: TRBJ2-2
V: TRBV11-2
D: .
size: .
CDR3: CASAPGHSTGELFF
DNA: TGTGCCAGCGCGCCGGGACATTCCACCGGGGAGCTGTTTTTT

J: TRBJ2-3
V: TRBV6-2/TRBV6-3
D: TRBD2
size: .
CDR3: CASSYGLAGKTDTQYF
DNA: TGTGCCAGCAGTTACGGACTAGCGGGGAAGACAGATACGCAGTATTTT

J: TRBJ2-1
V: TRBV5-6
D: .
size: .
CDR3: CASSPEQGVHEQFF
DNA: TGTGCCAGCAGCCCCGAACAGGGAGTACATGAGCAGTTCTTC

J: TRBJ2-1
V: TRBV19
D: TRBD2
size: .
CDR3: CASTPGGINEQFF
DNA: TGTGCCAGTACGCCGGGGGGGATAAATGAGCAGTTCTTC